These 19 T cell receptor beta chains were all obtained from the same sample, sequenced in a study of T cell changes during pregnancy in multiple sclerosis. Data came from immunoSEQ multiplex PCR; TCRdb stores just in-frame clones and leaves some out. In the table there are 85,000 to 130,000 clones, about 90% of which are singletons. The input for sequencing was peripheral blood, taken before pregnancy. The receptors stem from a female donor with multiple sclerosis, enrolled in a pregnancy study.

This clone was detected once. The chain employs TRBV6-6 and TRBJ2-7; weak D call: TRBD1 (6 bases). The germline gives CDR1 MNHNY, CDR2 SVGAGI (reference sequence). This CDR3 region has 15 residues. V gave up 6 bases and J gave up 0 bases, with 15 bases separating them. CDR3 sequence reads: CASRPTTGSSYEQYF. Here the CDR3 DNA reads TGTGCCAGCAGACCTACAACAGGGAGCTCCTACGAGCAGTACTTC.

The chain's CDR3 is CASSPNLGTVVAKNIQYF. The CDR3 DNA reads as TGTGCCAGCAGCCCTAATCTCGGGACAGTCGTAGCCAAAAACATTCAGTACTTC. This chain connects TRBV11-2 to TRBJ2-4, with 7 nucleotides matching TRBD1. The CDR3 runs to 18 residues. Per germline, CDR1 SGHAT and CDR2 FQNNGV. After removal of 5 bases from V and 0 bases from J, the junction contained 13 bases not matched to a gene.

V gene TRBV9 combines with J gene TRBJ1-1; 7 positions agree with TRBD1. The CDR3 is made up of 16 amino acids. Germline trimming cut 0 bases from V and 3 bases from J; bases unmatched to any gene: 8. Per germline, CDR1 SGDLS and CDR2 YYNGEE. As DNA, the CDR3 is TGTGCCAGCAGCGTAGTAGGGGGAACAGGGGACACTGAAGCTTTCTTT. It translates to CASSVVGGTGDTEAFF.

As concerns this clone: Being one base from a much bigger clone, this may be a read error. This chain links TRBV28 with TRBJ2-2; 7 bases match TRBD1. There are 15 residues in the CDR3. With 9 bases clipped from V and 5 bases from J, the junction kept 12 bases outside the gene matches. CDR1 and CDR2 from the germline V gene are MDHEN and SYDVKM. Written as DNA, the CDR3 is TGTGCCAGTAACCAGGGGGAGCATATTACCGGGGAGCTGTTTTTT. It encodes CASNQGEHITGELFF.

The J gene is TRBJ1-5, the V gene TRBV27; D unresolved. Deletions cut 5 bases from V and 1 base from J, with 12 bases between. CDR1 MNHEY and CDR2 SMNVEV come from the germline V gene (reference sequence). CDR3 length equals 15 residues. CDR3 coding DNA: TGTGCCAGCAGTCGAGGGTTGATGAGCAATCAGCCCCAGCATTTT. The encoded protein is CASSRGLMSNQPQHF.

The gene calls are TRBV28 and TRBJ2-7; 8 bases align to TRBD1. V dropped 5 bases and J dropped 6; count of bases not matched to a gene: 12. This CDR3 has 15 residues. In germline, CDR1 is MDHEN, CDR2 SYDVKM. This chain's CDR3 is CASSQYISGTGEQYF. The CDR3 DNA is TGTGCCAGCAGTCAATACATATCCGGGACAGGCGAGCAGTACTTC.

The DNA for the CDR3 is TGTGCCAGCAGCTTAATGGCAGGCTCCGGGGAGCTGTTTTTT. This codes for CASSLMAGSGELFF. This chain links TRBV11-2 with TRBJ2-2; D is unclear. Trimming left V 2 bases short and J 6 bases short, with 10 bases between. Germline V CDR1 and CDR2: SGHAT, FQNNGV. The CDR3 length is 14 residues.

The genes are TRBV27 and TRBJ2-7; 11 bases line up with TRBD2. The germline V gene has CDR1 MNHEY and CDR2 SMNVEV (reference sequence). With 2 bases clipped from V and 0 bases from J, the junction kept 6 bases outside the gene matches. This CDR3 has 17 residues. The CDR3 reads CASSLLGTSGISYEQYF. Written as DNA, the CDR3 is TGTGCCAGCAGTTTACTGGGGACTAGCGGAATCTCCTACGAGCAGTACTTC.

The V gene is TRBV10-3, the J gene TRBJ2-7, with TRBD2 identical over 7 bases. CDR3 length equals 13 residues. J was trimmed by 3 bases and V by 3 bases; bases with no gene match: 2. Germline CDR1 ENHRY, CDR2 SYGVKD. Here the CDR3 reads CAISEASGYEQYF. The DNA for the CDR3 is TGTGCCATCAGTGAAGCTAGCGGCTACGAGCAGTACTTC.

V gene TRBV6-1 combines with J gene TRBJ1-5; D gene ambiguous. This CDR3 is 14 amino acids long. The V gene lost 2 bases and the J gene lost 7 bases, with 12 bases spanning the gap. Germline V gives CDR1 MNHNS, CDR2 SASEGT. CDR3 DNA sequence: TGTGCCAGCAGTGAAAGCATAGTCCCGCAGCCCCAGCATTTT. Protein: CASSESIVPQPQHF.

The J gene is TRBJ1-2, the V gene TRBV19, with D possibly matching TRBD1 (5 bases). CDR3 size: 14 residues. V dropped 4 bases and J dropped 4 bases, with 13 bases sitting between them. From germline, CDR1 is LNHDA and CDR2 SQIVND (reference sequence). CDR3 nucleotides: TGTGCCAGTAGTACGCGGACACCTTTCTATGGCTACACCTTC. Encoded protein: CASSTRTPFYGYTF.

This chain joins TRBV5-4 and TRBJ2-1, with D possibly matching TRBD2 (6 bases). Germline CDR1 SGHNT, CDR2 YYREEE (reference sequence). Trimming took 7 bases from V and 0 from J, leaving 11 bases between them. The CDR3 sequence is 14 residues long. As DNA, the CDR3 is TGTGCCAGCCAACGGGAGAGCTCCTACAATGAGCAGTTCTTC. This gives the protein CASQRESSYNEQFF.

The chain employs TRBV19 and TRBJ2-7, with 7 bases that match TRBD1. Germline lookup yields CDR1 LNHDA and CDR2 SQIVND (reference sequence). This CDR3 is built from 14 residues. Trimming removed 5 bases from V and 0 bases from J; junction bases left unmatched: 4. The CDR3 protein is CASSRTGFSYEQYF. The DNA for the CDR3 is TGTGCCAGTAGTCGGACAGGATTCTCCTACGAGCAGTACTTC.

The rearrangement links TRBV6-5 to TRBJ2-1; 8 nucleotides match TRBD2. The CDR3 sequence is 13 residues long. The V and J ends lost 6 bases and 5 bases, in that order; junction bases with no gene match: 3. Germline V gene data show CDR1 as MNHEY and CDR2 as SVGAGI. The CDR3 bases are TGTGCCAGCAGCTGGCGGGGGGACAATGAGCAGTTCTTC. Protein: CASSWRGDNEQFF.

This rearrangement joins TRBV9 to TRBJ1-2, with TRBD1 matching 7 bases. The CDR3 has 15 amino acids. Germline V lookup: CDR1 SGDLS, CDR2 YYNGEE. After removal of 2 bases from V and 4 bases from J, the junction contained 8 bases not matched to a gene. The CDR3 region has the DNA TGTGCCAGCAGCGTCGCAACAGGGGCTATCTATGGCTACACCTTC. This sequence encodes CASSVATGAIYGYTF.

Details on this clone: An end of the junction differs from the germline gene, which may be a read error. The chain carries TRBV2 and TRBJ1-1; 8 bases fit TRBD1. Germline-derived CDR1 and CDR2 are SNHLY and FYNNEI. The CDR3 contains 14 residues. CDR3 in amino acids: CASSAMGQAPEAFF. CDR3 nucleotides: TGTGCCAGCAGTGCGATGGGACAGGCGCCTGAGGCTTTCTTT.

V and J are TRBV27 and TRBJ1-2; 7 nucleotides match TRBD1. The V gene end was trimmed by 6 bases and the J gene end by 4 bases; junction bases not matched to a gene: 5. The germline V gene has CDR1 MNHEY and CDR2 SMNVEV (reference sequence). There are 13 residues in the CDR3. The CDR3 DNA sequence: TGTGCCAGCAGCGTGACAGGGTCCTATGGCTACACCTTC. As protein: CASSVTGSYGYTF.

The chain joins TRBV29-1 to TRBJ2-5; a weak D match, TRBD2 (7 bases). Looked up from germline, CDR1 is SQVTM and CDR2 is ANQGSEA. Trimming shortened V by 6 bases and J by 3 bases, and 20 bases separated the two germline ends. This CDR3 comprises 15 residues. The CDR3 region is CSVVGGRGFEETQYF. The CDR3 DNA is TGCAGCGTGGTAGGGGGGCGGGGGTTTGAAGAGACCCAGTACTTC.

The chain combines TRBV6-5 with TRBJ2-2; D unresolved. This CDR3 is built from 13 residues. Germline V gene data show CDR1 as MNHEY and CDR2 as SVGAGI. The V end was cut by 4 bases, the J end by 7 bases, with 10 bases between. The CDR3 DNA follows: TGTGCCAGCAGTTTGGCAACGGGCGGGGAGCTGTTTTTT. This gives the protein CASSLATGGELFF.